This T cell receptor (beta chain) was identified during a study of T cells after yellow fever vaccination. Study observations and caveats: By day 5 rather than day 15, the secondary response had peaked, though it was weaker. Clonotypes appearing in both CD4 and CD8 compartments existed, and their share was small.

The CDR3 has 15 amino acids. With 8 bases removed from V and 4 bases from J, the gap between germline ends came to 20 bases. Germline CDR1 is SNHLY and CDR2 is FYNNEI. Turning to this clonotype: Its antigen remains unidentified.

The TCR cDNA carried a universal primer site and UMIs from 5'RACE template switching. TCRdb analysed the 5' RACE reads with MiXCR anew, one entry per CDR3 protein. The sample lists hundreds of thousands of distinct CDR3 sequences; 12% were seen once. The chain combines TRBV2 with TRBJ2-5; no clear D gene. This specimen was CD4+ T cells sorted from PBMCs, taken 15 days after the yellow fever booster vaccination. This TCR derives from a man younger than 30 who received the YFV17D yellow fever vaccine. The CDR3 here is CASQIFTTPGETQYF. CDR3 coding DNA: TGTGCCAGCCAGATTTTTACCACACCTGGAGAGACCCAGTACTTC. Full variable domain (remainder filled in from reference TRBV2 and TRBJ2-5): EPEVTQTPSHQVTQMGQEVILRCVPISNHLYFYWYRQILGQKVEFLVSFYNNEISEKSEIFDDQFSVERPDGSNFTLKIRSTKLEDSAMYFCASQIFTTPGETQYFGPGTRLLVL.